Listed below are T cell receptor beta chains from one sample, sequenced in a study of T-cell reconstitution after alpha-beta-depleted transplantation in children. TCRdb re-analysed the PCR reads in MiXCR, keeping a single row per CDR3 protein. The table shows some 200,000 distinct CDR3 sequences, with roughly 6.8% occurring only once. The sample here was PBMCs from the stem cell graft donor, taken from the stem cell graft. These receptors were collected from a human donor who donated a stem cell graft to a child with Wiskott-Aldrich syndrome. Each CDR3 is given with its conserved first and last residue. The D gene is left open where the match is weak. Size values are once, few and many counts, or a class for expanded clones, and some rows have none.

size: many
D: .
V: TRBV4-1
J: TRBJ2-1
length: 14
DNA: TGCGCCAGCAGCCAATACATGGCCAACAATGAGCAGTTCTTC
CDR3: CASSQYMANNEQFF

size: many
D: TRBD1
V: TRBV20-1
J: TRBJ1-5
length: 14
DNA: TGCAGTGCTTTGGACAGGGGCAGCAATCAGCCCCAGCATTTT
CDR3: CSALDRGSNQPQHF

size: .
D: TRBD1
V: TRBV28
J: TRBJ1-3
length: 15
DNA: TGTGCCAGCAGTTACTACGGGACAGCTGGAAACACCATATATTTT
CDR3: CASSYYGTAGNTIYF

size: many
D: .
V: TRBV12-3/TRBV12-4
J: TRBJ1-1
length: 14
DNA: TGTGCCAGCAGCCCTGGACTGTTGAACACTGAAGCTTTCTTT
CDR3: CASSPGLLNTEAFF

size: few
D: .
V: TRBV20-1
J: TRBJ1-5
length: 14
DNA: TGCAGTGCTAGAGTTTCGCCTGGGGGACAGCCCCAGCATTTT
CDR3: CSARVSPGGQPQHF

size: many
D: TRBD2
V: TRBV3-1
J: TRBJ2-7
length: 13
DNA: TGTGCCAGCAGCCGGACTAGCGGGCACGAGCAGTACTTC
CDR3: CASSRTSGHEQYF

size: many
D: TRBD1
V: TRBV6-4
J: TRBJ2-1
length: 15
DNA: TGTGCCAGCAGTGAGGGTGGACAGGGCTTCAATGAGCAGTTCTTC
CDR3: CASSEGGQGFNEQFF

size: many
D: .
V: TRBV12-3/TRBV12-4
J: TRBJ1-5
length: 16
DNA: TGTGCCAGCAGTTTCTCAGGGACGGGTTACAATCAGCCCCAGCATTTT
CDR3: CASSFSGTGYNQPQHF

size: many
D: .
V: TRBV7-9
J: TRBJ2-2
length: 12
DNA: TGTGCCGAGAGGGCCGAGACCGGGGAGCTGTTTTTT
CDR3: CAERAETGELFF

size: .
D: .
V: TRBV30
J: TRBJ2-3
length: 13
DNA: TGTGCCTGGAGTGTACAGGGCACAGATACGCAGTATTTT
CDR3: CAWSVQGTDTQYF

size: many
D: .
V: TRBV12-3/TRBV12-4
J: TRBJ1-5
length: 13
DNA: TGTGCCAGCATTGCGGAGACCGGGCAGCCCCAGCATTTT
CDR3: CASIAETGQPQHF

size: many
D: .
V: TRBV6-5
J: TRBJ1-5
length: 16
DNA: TGTGCCAGCAGTCCCTGGGGGGTTGGAAACAATCAGCCCCAGCATTTT
CDR3: CASSPWGVGNNQPQHF

size: many
D: TRBD2
V: TRBV29-1
J: TRBJ2-7
length: 13
DNA: TGCAGCGACCGGGGAGGGTTCTCCTACGAGCAGTACTTC
CDR3: CSDRGGFSYEQYF

size: many
D: .
V: TRBV7-9
J: TRBJ2-2
length: 11
DNA: TGTGCCAGCGGAAGCACCGGGGAGCTGTTTTTT
CDR3: CASGSTGELFF

size: few
D: TRBD2
V: TRBV5-6
J: TRBJ2-1
length: 15
DNA: TGTGCCAGCAGCGAGACTAGCGGGAGGGCGATTGAGCAGTTCTTC
CDR3: CASSETSGRAIEQFF

size: many
D: TRBD2
V: TRBV5-1
J: TRBJ2-5
length: 16
DNA: TGCGCCAGCAGCCGGGGTGGAGCGGGAGTCGGTGAGACCCAGTACTTC
CDR3: CASSRGGAGVGETQYF

size: few
D: TRBD1
V: TRBV5-1
J: TRBJ1-1
length: 15
DNA: TGCGCCAGCAGGTCCGACAGGGGTTTGAACACTGAAGCTTTCTTT
CDR3: CASRSDRGLNTEAFF

size: few
D: .
V: TRBV5-1
J: TRBJ2-5
length: 14
DNA: TGCGCCAGCAGCTTGGCCCCAGCGGAAGAGACCCAGTACTTC
CDR3: CASSLAPAEETQYF

size: many
D: TRBD1
V: TRBV5-1
J: TRBJ2-5
length: 15
DNA: TGCGCCAGCAGCTTGGGGGACAGGCCCCAAGAGACCCAGTACTTC
CDR3: CASSLGDRPQETQYF

size: many
D: TRBD1
V: TRBV9
J: TRBJ2-7
length: 14
DNA: TGTGCCAGCAGCCCACAGGGGGCGGACTACGAGCAGTACTTC
CDR3: CASSPQGADYEQYF

size: .
D: .
V: TRBV7-9
J: TRBJ2-7
length: 15
DNA: TGTGCCAGCAGAGCGGCGCAGGTGAGCTCCTACGAGCAGTACTTC
CDR3: CASRAAQVSSYEQYF

size: many
D: .
V: TRBV2
J: TRBJ2-1
length: 13
DNA: TGTGCCACCCAGGGGAGAACCTACAATGAGCAGTTCTTC
CDR3: CATQGRTYNEQFF

size: few
D: .
V: TRBV5-1
J: TRBJ2-3
length: 15
DNA: TGCGCCAGCAGCTTCTCAGGGTCTTACACAGATACGCAGTATTTT
CDR3: CASSFSGSYTDTQYF

size: many
D: TRBD2
V: TRBV5-1
J: TRBJ2-3
length: 15
DNA: TGCGCCAGCGATTCAAGCGGGATCAGCACAGATACGCAGTATTTT
CDR3: CASDSSGISTDTQYF

size: many
D: TRBD2
V: TRBV7-2
J: TRBJ2-3
length: 19
DNA: TGTGCCAGCAGCTTACGGGGCGGGGGGTCCGTAATTAGCACAGATACGCAGTATTTT
CDR3: CASSLRGGGSVISTDTQYF

size: many
D: .
V: TRBV12-3/TRBV12-4
J: TRBJ2-4
length: 17
DNA: TGTGCCAGCAGTTTTACCTGGCAGGGTGGACCCAAAAACATTCAGTACTTC
CDR3: CASSFTWQGGPKNIQYF

size: .
D: .
V: TRBV5-1
J: TRBJ2-2
length: 16
DNA: TGCGCCAGCAGCTTGGCCGGGACAACGAACACCGGGGAGCTGTTTTTT
CDR3: CASSLAGTTNTGELFF

size: many
D: .
V: TRBV4-1
J: TRBJ1-2
length: 14
DNA: TGCGCCAGCAGCCAAACGGTGGGAATCGATGGCTACACCTTC
CDR3: CASSQTVGIDGYTF

size: many
D: .
V: TRBV11-3
J: TRBJ1-2
length: 18
DNA: TGTGCCAGCAGCCAAGCCCCCCGGGATGTCTACCTTAACTATGGCTACACCTTC
CDR3: CASSQAPRDVYLNYGYTF

size: few
D: TRBD1
V: TRBV11-3
J: TRBJ2-2
length: 16
DNA: TGTGCCAGCAGCCCGGGTCGGACAGGGGGGACCGGGGAGCTGTTTTTT
CDR3: CASSPGRTGGTGELFF

size: many
D: .
V: TRBV4-2
J: TRBJ2-5
length: 12
DNA: TGTGCCAGCAGCCAAAATCAAGAGACCCAGTACTTC
CDR3: CASSQNQETQYF

size: many
D: .
V: TRBV12-3/TRBV12-4
J: TRBJ2-7
length: 13
DNA: TGTGCCAGCAGTGGACTAGGGGGCTACGAGCAGTACTTC
CDR3: CASSGLGGYEQYF

size: many
D: TRBD1
V: TRBV20-1
J: TRBJ1-6
length: 13
DNA: TGCAGTGCTAGAGAGGACAGGAATTCACCCCTCCACTTT
CDR3: CSAREDRNSPLHF

size: many
D: TRBD1
V: TRBV20-1
J: TRBJ2-7
length: 14
DNA: TGCAGTGCGCACCGGGACAGGGATACCTACGAGCAGTACTTC
CDR3: CSAHRDRDTYEQYF

size: many
D: .
V: TRBV6-1
J: TRBJ2-7
length: 15
DNA: TGTGCCAGCAGCCTCCCGCCCGTACAGGGCTACGAGCAGTACTTC
CDR3: CASSLPPVQGYEQYF

size: many
D: .
V: TRBV5-1
J: TRBJ2-1
length: 17
DNA: TGCGCCAGCAGCTCCCCTTATGACAGGGGAGGGAAAAATGAGCAGTTCTTC
CDR3: CASSSPYDRGGKNEQFF

size: many
D: .
V: TRBV7-2
J: TRBJ2-6
length: 17
DNA: TGTGCCAGCAGCTTAAGGGGGGATAACTCTGGGGCCAACGTCCTGACTTTC
CDR3: CASSLRGDNSGANVLTF

size: many
D: .
V: TRBV24-1
J: TRBJ2-7
length: 13
DNA: TGTGCCACCAGTGACGCCGACCCATACGAGCAGTACTTC
CDR3: CATSDADPYEQYF

size: many
D: .
V: TRBV5-8
J: TRBJ2-6
length: 15
DNA: TGTGCCAGCAGCTTCAGGGTGTCTGGGGCCAACGTCCTGACTTTC
CDR3: CASSFRVSGANVLTF

size: many
D: .
V: TRBV7-9
J: TRBJ1-5
length: 14
DNA: TGTGCCAGCAGCCAGACTAATAGCAATCAGCCCCAGCATTTT
CDR3: CASSQTNSNQPQHF

size: many
D: TRBD2
V: TRBV10-3
J: TRBJ2-1
length: 12
DNA: TGTGCCACCGGCGGGGGTTACAATGAGCAGTTCTTC
CDR3: CATGGGYNEQFF

size: .
D: .
V: TRBV3-1
J: TRBJ2-5
length: 12
DNA: TGTGCCTCGGGCGGGGACGAAGAGACCCAGTACTTC
CDR3: CASGGDEETQYF